The T cell receptor (beta chain) under discussion was sequenced for a study of control samples from healthy donors and cancer patients. With V trimmed by 0 bases and J by 7 bases, 6 bases remained unmatched. This CDR3 has 15 residues. Germline CDR1 is SGHTA and CDR2 is FQGNSA. TCRdb keeps only in-frame clones here, not all; method: immunoSEQ multiplex PCR. The table has roughly 170,000 clones, approximately 94% seen once. The sequence was collected from a woman between 18 and 29 years old in good health. The sample taken for sequencing was blood. The chain is built from TRBV7-2 and TRBJ2-7, with TRBD1 identical over 10 bases. The CDR3 here is CASSLAGQGLGEQYF. In nucleotides, the CDR3 is TGTGCCAGCAGCTTAGCGGGACAGGGGCTGGGGGAGCAGTACTTC.